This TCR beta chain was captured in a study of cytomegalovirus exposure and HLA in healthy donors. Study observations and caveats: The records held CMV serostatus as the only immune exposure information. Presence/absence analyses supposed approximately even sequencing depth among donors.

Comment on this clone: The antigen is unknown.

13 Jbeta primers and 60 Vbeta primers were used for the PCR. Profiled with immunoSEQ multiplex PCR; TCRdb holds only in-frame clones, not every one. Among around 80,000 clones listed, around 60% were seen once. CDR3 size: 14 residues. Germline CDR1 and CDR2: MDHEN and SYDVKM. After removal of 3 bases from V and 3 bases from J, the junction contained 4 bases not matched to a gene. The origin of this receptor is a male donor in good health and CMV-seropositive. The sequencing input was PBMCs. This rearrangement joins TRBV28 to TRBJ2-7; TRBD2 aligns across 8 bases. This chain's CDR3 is CASSFGGAVYEQYF. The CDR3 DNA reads TGTGCCAGCAGTTTCGGGGGGGCCGTCTACGAGCAGTACTTC.